This TCR beta chain was sequenced during a study of blood T cell repertoires in COVID-19. At the level of the study: The United States, Italy and Spain supplied acute and convalescent COVID-19 samples. From T cells, B-cell-depleted T cells, or PBMCs came the material, which was cDNA or gDNA.

As originally analysed: Amplification from reference gene primers served as the basis for estimated nucleated cell counts. Some clones are missing from TCRdb's copy, which holds only in-frame ones; the method was immunoSEQ multiplex PCR. The V and J calls and clone size are taken from that table; D and trimming were inferred from the DNA. The top ten hold 4.5% to 5.5% of the sample, which has 250,000 to 300,000 clones, 65% to 90% seen once. This CDR3 contains 15 residues. V dropped 4 bases and J dropped 3 bases, with 13 bases sitting between them. Per germline, CDR1 SEHNR and CDR2 FQNEAQ (reference sequence).

The chain employs TRBV7-9 and TRBJ1-3, with TRBD1 as a possible D gene (6 bases). Sample: peripheral blood. This receptor was obtained from a man aged 50-59 years with active or convalescent COVID-19. The CDR3 bases are TGTGCCAGCAGCTCGCCTGACAGGAGTGGAAACACCATATATTTT. Translated, it gives CASSSPDRSGNTIYF.